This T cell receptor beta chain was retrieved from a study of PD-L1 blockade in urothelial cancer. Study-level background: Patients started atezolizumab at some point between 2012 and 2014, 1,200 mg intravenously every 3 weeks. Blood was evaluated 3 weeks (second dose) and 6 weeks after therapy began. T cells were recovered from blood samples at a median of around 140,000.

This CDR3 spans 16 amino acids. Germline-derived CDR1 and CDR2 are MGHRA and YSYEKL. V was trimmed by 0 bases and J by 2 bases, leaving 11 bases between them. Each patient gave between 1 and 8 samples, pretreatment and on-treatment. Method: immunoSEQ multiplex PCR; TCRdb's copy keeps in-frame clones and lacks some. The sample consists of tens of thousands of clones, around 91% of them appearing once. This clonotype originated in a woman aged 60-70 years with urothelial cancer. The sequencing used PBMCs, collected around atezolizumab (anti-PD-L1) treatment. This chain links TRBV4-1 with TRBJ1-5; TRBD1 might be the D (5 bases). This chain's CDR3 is CASSQDGGIGNQPQHF. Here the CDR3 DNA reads TGCGCCAGCAGCCAAGACGGGGGAATTGGCAATCAGCCCCAGCATTTT.